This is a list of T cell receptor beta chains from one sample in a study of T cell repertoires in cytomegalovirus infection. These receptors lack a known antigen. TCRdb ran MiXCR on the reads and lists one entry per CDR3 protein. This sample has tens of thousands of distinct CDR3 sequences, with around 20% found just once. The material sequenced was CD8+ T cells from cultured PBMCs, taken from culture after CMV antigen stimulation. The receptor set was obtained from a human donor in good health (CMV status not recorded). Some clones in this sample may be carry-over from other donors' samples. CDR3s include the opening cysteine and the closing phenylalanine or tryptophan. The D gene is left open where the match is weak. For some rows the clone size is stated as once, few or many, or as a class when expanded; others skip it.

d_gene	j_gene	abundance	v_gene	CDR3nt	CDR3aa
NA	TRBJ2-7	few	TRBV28	TGTGCCAGCAGTTTAGCCAGACGACCTTACGAGCAGTACTTC	CASSLARRPYEQYF
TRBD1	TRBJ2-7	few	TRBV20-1	TGCAGTGCTAGAGATGACGGACAGGGGGTCTGGGAGCAGTACTTC	CSARDDGQGVWEQYF
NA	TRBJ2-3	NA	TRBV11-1	TGTGCCAGCAGCTTAAGCCCAACGGGTTTCTTCAGCACAGATACGCAGTATTTT	CASSLSPTGFFSTDTQYF
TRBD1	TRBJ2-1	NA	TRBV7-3	TGTGCCAGCAGTAATCCGGGACAGGGGGCAGATGAGCAGTTCTTC	CASSNPGQGADEQFF
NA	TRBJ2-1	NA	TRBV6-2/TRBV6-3	TGTGCCAGCAGTTACGTGAGCTCCTACAATAAGCAGTTCTTC	CASSYVSSYNKQFF
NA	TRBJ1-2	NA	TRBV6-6	TGTGCCAGCACCATGGGGGCTAACTATGGCTACACCTTC	CASTMGANYGYTF
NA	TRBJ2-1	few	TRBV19	TGTGCCAGTAGTATCGGGGCGGATGAGCAGTTCTTC	CASSIGADEQFF
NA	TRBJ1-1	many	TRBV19	TGTGCCAGCCGACAGAAAAACACTGAAGCTTTCTTT	CASRQKNTEAFF
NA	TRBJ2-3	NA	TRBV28	TGTGCCAGCAGTTTAACGAGGGGGGATACGCAGTATTTT	CASSLTRGDTQYF
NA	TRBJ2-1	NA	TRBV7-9	TGTGCCAGCAGCATCACCGAGGGGGAGTTCCTCAATGAGCAGTTCTTC	CASSITEGEFLNEQFF
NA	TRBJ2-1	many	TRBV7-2	TGTGCCAATCGTGACGGATACAATGAGCAGTTCTTC	CANRDGYNEQFF
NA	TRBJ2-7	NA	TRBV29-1	TGCAGCGTTGGGAGGGACGGTCCCTACGAGCAGTACTTC	CSVGRDGPYEQYF
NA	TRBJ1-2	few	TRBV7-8	TGTGCCAGCAGCTTAGAATACAGGGAAGGGGGTGGCTACACCTTC	CASSLEYREGGGYTF
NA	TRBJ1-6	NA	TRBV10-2	TGCGCCAGCAGTGAAAGGAGGGCTAGCTCCTATAATTCACCCCTCCACTTT	CASSERRASSYNSPLHF
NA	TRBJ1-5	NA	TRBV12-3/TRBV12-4	TGTGCCAGCAGTCCCGTCTTGAATCAGCCCCAGCATTTT	CASSPVLNQPQHF
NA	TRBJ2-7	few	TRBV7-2	TGTGCCAGCAGCTGGAACCCTCAAGGCTACGAGCAGTACTTC	CASSWNPQGYEQYF
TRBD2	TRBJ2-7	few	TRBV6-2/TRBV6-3	TGTGCCAGCAGTTACTCGAAGACTAAGCGGGGGGGAAACTCCTACGAGCAGTACTTC	CASSYSKTKRGGNSYEQYF
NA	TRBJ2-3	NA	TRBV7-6	TGTGCCAGCAGCCCCAGACTAGTACCAGATACGCAGTATTTT	CASSPRLVPDTQYF
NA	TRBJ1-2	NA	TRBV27	TGTGCCAGCAGTTTATCGCGGGGTCGGGGCGGCTATGGCTACACCTTC	CASSLSRGRGGYGYTF
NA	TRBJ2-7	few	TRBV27	TGTGCCAGCAGTTCCCCGACCTACGGAGGGGACGAGCAGTACTTC	CASSSPTYGGDEQYF
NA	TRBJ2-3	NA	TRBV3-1	TGTGCCAGCGAGGGGGAGGGGGGTGATACGCAGTATTTT	CASEGEGGDTQYF
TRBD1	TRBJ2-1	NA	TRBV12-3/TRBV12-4	TGTGCCACCCGCTGGACAGGGGACAATGAGCAGTTCTTC	CATRWTGDNEQFF
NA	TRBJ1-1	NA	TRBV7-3	TGTGCCAGCAGCTTAATCGGGAGTGGTGAAGCTTTCTTT	CASSLIGSGEAFF
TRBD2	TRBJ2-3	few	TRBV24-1	TGTGCCACCAGTGATTCGGGTAGCGGGAGGGCCCCAGATACGCAGTATTTT	CATSDSGSGRAPDTQYF
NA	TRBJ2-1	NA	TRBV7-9	TGTGCCAGCAGCCTCCGGACAGACCAAGAGAATGAGCAGTTCTTC	CASSLRTDQENEQFF
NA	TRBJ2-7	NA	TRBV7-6	TGTGCCAGCAGCTTGGGGGAGGCCGAGCAGTACTTC	CASSLGEAEQYF
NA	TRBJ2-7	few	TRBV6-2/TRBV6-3	TGTGCCAGCATCCCGGGACGGATCTTTTGGGAGCAGTACTTC	CASIPGRIFWEQYF
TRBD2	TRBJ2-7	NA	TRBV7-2	TGTGCCAGCAGCCGTAGCGGGGGGGCGGGCGAGCAGTACTTC	CASSRSGGAGEQYF
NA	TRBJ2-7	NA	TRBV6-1	TGTGCCAGCAGGGTCGGCAACGAATACTACGAGCAGTACTTC	CASRVGNEYYEQYF
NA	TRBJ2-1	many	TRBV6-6	TGTGCCAGCTGCCAAGGGGCTAGCGAAGTCAATGAGCAGTTCTTC	CASCQGASEVNEQFF
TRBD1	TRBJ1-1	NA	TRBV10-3	TGTGCCATCAGTGAAACGGGCCAGGGGGAAGACACTGAAGCTTTCTTT	CAISETGQGEDTEAFF
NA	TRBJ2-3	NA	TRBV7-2	TGTGCCAGCAGCTTCTTTCCCGATACGCAGTATTTT	CASSFFPDTQYF
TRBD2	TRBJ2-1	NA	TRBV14	TGTGCCAGCAGCTATAAACCTAGCGGGAGGACCAATGAGCAGTTCTTC	CASSYKPSGRTNEQFF
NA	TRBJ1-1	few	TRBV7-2	TGTGCCAGCAGCCCTAGCCCCGGGGGCGCGATGAAAAACACTGAAGCTTTCTTT	CASSPSPGGAMKNTEAFF
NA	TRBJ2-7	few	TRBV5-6	TGTGCCAGCCAAGAGGGCAGGCGCTCCTACGAGCAGTACTTC	CASQEGRRSYEQYF
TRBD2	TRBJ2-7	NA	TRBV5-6	TGTGCCAGCAGCCCTTCTAGCGGGAGGATCTACGAGCAGTACTTC	CASSPSSGRIYEQYF
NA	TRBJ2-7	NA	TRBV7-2	TGTGCCAGCAGCCAAAACGGCTACGAGCAGTACTTC	CASSQNGYEQYF
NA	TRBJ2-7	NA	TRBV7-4	TGTGCCAGCATTAGCGAGTACTTC	CASISEYF
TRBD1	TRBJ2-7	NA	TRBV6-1	TGTGCCAGCAGTGATGGGGGACAGCTCTACGAGCAGTACTTC	CASSDGGQLYEQYF
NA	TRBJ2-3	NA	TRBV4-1	TGCGCCAGCAGCCGCCCCCTGGGCACAGATACGCAGTATTTT	CASSRPLGTDTQYF
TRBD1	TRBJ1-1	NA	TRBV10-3	TGTGCCATCAGTGAGTCGGGGACAGGGTTGAACACTGAAGCTTTCTTT	CAISESGTGLNTEAFF
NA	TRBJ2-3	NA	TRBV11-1	TGTGCCAGCAGCTTGTACGCAGATACGCAGTATTTT	CASSLYADTQYF
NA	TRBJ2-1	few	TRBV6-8	TGTGCCAGCAGTTCTCGGGGAGAGCAGTTCTTC	CASSSRGEQFF
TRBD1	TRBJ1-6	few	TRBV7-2	TGTGCCAGCAGCTTAGTGGGACAGTTTATGTATTCACCCCTCCACTTT	CASSLVGQFMYSPLHF
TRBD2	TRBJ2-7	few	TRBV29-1	TGCAGCGGCATAGCGGGGCCCGGCTACGAGCAGTACTTC	CSGIAGPGYEQYF
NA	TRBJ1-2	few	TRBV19	TGTGCCAGTAGTCCGTCCCTAGGGAGCGGCTATGGCTACACCTTC	CASSPSLGSGYGYTF
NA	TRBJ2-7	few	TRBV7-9	TGTGCCAGCAGCGAACGGAGCTCCTACGAGCAGTACTTC	CASSERSSYEQYF
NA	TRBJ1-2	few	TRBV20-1	TGCAGTCCTTCCCCTAGGGGAAACTATGGCTACACCTTC	CSPSPRGNYGYTF
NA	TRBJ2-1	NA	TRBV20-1	TGCAGTGCTAGAGATAGTGGGGGGGGCCTACTACATGAGCAGTTCTTC	CSARDSGGGLLHEQFF
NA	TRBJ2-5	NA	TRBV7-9	TGTGCCAGCAGCTCCCCCAGAGGGATTGAGACCCAGTACTTC	CASSSPRGIETQYF
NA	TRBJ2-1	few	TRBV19	TGTGCCAGTAGTATGTCAGCTTACAATGAGCAGTTCTTC	CASSMSAYNEQFF
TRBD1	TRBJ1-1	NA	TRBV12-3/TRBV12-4	TGTGCCAGCAGTCCTACGGGACAGGGGGAAGCTTTCTTT	CASSPTGQGEAFF
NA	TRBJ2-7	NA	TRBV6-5	TGTGCCAGCAGTTACTCGATGCTCATCTACGAGCAGTACTTC	CASSYSMLIYEQYF
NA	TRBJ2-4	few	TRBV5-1	TGCGCCAGCAAGAGGGGGGGGCCCGCGGCCAAAAACATTCAGTACTTC	CASKRGGPAAKNIQYF
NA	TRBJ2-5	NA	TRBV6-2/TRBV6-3	TGTGCCAGCAGTTACCCCCAAGACCAAGAGACCCAGTACTTC	CASSYPQDQETQYF
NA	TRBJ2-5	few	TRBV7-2	TGTGCCAGCAGCTTAGTTGAAGGCCCAGCCCAAGAGACCCAGTACTTC	CASSLVEGPAQETQYF
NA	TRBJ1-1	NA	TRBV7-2	TGTGCCAGCAGTCCCCCCTGGGCGGGCAGGGCACAGGGAACTGAAGCTTTCTTT	CASSPPWAGRAQGTEAFF
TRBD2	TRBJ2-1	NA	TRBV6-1	TGTGCCAGCTCCGGGGGGAATGAGCAGTTCTTC	CASSGGNEQFF
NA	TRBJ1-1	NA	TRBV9	TGTGCCAGCAGCGATCGGCAGGGAGGGAACACTGAAGCTTTCTTT	CASSDRQGGNTEAFF
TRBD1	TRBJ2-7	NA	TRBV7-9	TGTGCCAGCAGCTCTACAGGGGGCTCCTACGAGCAGTACTTC	CASSSTGGSYEQYF